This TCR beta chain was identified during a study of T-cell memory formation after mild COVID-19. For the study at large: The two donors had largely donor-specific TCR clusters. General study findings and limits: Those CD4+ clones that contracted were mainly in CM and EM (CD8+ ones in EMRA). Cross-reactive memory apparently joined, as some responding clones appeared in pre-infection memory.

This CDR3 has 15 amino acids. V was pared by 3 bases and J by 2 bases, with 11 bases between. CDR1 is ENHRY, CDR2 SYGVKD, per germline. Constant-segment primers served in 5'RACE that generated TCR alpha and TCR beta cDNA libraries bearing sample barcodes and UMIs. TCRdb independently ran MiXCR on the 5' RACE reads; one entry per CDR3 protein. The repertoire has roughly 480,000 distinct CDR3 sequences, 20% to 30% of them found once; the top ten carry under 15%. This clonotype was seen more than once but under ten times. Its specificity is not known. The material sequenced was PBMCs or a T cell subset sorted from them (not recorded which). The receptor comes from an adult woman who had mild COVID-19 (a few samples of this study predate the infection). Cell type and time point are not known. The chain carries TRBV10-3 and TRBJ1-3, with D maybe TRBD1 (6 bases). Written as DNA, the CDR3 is TGTGCCATCAGTGACCCAGGGGAAGCTGGAAACACCATATATTTT. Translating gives CAISDPGEAGNTIYF.